This T cell receptor (beta chain) was sequenced in a study of T cells after yellow fever vaccination. There are 16 residues in the CDR3. V shed 2 bases and J 5 bases; nucleotides not matched to a gene: 9. Germline-derived CDR1 and CDR2 are SGHNT and YENEEA. TCRdb reanalysed the 5' RACE reads using MiXCR and keeps one entry per CDR3 protein. The sample has some 250,000 distinct CDR3 sequences; 6.9% are singletons. This chain links TRBV11-3 with TRBJ2-3; 8 positions match TRBD2. The sequencing here drew on CD4+ T cells sorted from PBMCs, taken 15 days after the yellow fever booster vaccination. The receptor was derived from a man younger than 45 who received the YFV17D yellow fever vaccine. The CDR3 DNA is TGTGCCAGCAGCTTACGAGGGACTAGTTCCGGAGATACGCAGTATTTT. Protein sequence: CASSLRGTSSGDTQYF.